These T cell receptor beta chains were read from a single sample in a study of T cell repertoires in cytomegalovirus infection. Using its own MiXCR run on the reads, TCRdb lists one record per CDR3 protein. Here the sample spans roughly 230,000 distinct CDR3 sequences, over 20% being singletons. Sequencing was carried out using CD8+ T cells from PBMCs. These receptor sequences come from a human donor in good health (CMV status not recorded). Some clones in this sample may be carry-over from other donors' samples. Both conserved end residues are part of each CDR3. The D gene is left open where the match is weak. Clone sizes are given selectively: once, few, many, or a class where the clone is expanded.

size,V,J,D,DNA,CDR3
NA,TRBV7-6,TRBJ2-7,NA,TGTGCCAGCAGCTTAGCGACGAGGGGCCAGTACTTC,CASSLATRGQYF
NA,TRBV29-1,TRBJ1-4,NA,TGCAGCGTTGAAGGGGGCGAAGGACATCTGTTTTTT,CSVEGGEGHLFF
many,TRBV7-9,TRBJ2-7,TRBD2,TGTGCCAGCAGCCCGACTAGCGGGGGAGACAGCAACGAGCAGTACTTC,CASSPTSGGDSNEQYF
few,TRBV7-2,TRBJ2-5,TRBD2,TGTGCCAGCAGCTTAGAACTAGGACTAGCGGGGCAAGAGACCCAGTACTTC,CASSLELGLAGQETQYF
NA,TRBV14,TRBJ2-1,NA,TGTGCCAGCAGCCAAATGTCCTTTGATGGGGAGCAGTTCTTC,CASSQMSFDGEQFF
NA,TRBV28,TRBJ1-1,TRBD1,TGTGCCAGCAGTCCGAGGACAGGGGTCGCTGAAGCTTTCTTT,CASSPRTGVAEAFF
NA,TRBV20-1,TRBJ1-2,TRBD1,TGCAGTGCTAGAGAAAGGACAGGGGATGGCTACACCTTC,CSARERTGDGYTF
few,TRBV2,TRBJ2-3,TRBD1,TGTGCCAGCAGTGACCAGGGGGCGCGCGAAGATACGCAGTATTTT,CASSDQGAREDTQYF
many,TRBV7-2,TRBJ1-2,NA,TGTGCCAGCAGCGGCAGACAGGATCTTGGGCCGTCGAGGTATGGCTACACCTTC,CASSGRQDLGPSRYGYTF
NA,TRBV2,TRBJ1-5,TRBD1,TGTGCCAGCAGTGAATCCAGGGGGATAGCTCAGCCCCAGCATTTT,CASSESRGIAQPQHF
NA,TRBV12-3/TRBV12-4,TRBJ1-2,TRBD1,TGTGCCAGCAGCAGGGGGCCGCCTGACTATGGCTACACCTTC,CASSRGPPDYGYTF
few,TRBV2,TRBJ1-6,NA,TGTGCCAGCAGTGCGTCAGGGGATCGGATTATCGATCCCCTCCACTTT,CASSASGDRIIDPLHF
NA,TRBV7-9,TRBJ1-4,NA,TGTGCCAGCAGCCCGACAGCAACTAATGAAAAACTGTTTTTT,CASSPTATNEKLFF